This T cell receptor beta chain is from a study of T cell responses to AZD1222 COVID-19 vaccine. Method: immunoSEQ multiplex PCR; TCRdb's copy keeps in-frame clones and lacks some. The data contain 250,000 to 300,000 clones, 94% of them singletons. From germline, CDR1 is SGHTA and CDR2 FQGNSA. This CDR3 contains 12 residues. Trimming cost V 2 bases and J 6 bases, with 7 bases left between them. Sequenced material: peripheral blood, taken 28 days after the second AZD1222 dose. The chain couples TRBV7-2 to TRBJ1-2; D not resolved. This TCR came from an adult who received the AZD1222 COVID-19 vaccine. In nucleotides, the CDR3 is TGTGCCAGCAGCTTAATCCCAGATGGCTACACCTTC. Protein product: CASSLIPDGYTF. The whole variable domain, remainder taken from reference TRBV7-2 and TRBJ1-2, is GAGVSQSPSNKVTEKGKDVELRCDPISGHTALYWYRQSLGQGLEFLIYFQGNSAPDKSGLPSDRFSAERTGGSVSTLTIQRTQQEDSAVYLCASSLIPDGYTFGSGTRLTVV.